The table lists the clone carrying this T cell receptor (beta chain) with many counts. Antigen specificity is unknown. Specified time point: persistent/refractory GD, antithyroid drugs over 5 years with positive TRAb. With RNA extracted from PBMCs as input, the TCR library was made. This record comes from a study of regulatory T cells in long-lasting Graves disease. Study-wide results and caveats: Reduced TCR diversity was observed in persistent Graves' patients versus newly diagnosed patients.

Germline values: CDR1 DFQATT, CDR2 SNEGSKA (reference sequence). V was clipped by 3 bases and J by 7 bases; unmatched bases: 8. This CDR3 spans 14 amino acids. CDR3 regions were amplified by Arm-PCR using iRepertoire HTBI primers to build TCR beta libraries. TCRdb re-called the multiplex PCR reads through MiXCR, storing one row per CDR3 protein. The sample lists approximately 400,000 distinct CDR3 sequences, roughly a quarter occurring once. The sample consisted of peripheral blood mononuclear cells (PBMCs), taken when the disease was refractory, from a patient treated with antithyroid drugs. V is TRBV20-1 and J is TRBJ1-2; 10 nucleotides match TRBD1. This clonotype originated in a female donor with Graves disease. This chain's CDR3 is CSASSGQGDRGYTF. The CDR3 nucleotides read TGCAGTGCTAGTTCTGGACAGGGGGACCGTGGCTACACCTTC.